The 30 T cell receptor beta chains below come from one sample, sequenced in a study of shared clonotypes between healthy human individuals. Assay: immunoSEQ multiplex PCR; the TCRdb copy retains only in-frame clones and omits some. The sample consists of roughly 2.1 million clones, roughly 91% of them appearing once. Only CD45RO-negative cells positively selected for CCR7 counted as naive CD8 cells, so terminally differentiated effector memory CD45RA+ cells were excluded. Material: naive CD8+ T cells from PBMCs. All receptors derive from a man between 18 and 29 years old in good health. Some clones in this sample may be carry-over from other donors' samples.

This clone has a single count. The J gene is TRBJ1-2, the V gene TRBV7-2; TRBD1 might be the D (5 bases). V gave up 5 bases and J gave up 2 bases, with 18 bases separating them. CDR1 and CDR2 (germline): SGHTA, FQGNSA. This CDR3 is built from 16 residues. For the CDR3, the DNA is TGTGCCAGCAGCGCTTTCCCCTCGACAGACAACTATGGCTACACCTTC. Translating gives CASSAFPSTDNYGYTF.

The chain joins TRBV28 to TRBJ1-2; D remains unclear. The V gene's germline CDR1 is MDHEN and CDR2 SYDVKM. The V end was cut by 3 bases, the J end by 2 bases, with 16 bases between. This CDR3 has 16 residues. The DNA for the CDR3 is TGTGCCAGCAGTTTCCAAGGGTTTCACAAGAACTATGGCTACACCTTC. Translated, it gives CASSFQGFHKNYGYTF.

The CDR3 is CASSGFTSGYEQYF. The CDR3 DNA is TGTGCCAGCAGTGGTTTTACTAGCGGCTACGAGCAGTACTTC. The J gene is TRBJ2-7, the V gene TRBV27; 8 nucleotides match TRBD2. This CDR3 comprises 14 residues. V lost 5 bases to trimming and J lost 3 bases; unmatched junction nucleotides: 6. The germline CDR1 and CDR2 sequences are MNHEY and SMNVEV (reference sequence).

The genes are TRBV7-8 and TRBJ2-1; D is unclear. The CDR3 consists of 12 residues. Trimming removed 5 bases at V and 12 bases at J, with 14 bases between. The germline gives CDR1 SGHVS, CDR2 FQNEAQ. CDR3 coding DNA: TGTGCCAGCAGCCCCACACAACCCGGGCAGTTCTTC. Translated: CASSPTQPGQFF.

The CDR3 reads CSVEGVNGYTF. CDR3 in DNA: TGCAGCGTTGAAGGGGTGAATGGCTACACCTTC. This chain links TRBV29-1 with TRBJ1-2; D is undetermined. The V end was cut by 1 base, the J end by 6 bases, with 6 bases between. The CDR3 has 11 residues. Germline loops: CDR1 SQVTM, CDR2 ANQGSEA. The variable domain in full, completed from reference TRBV29-1 and TRBJ1-2, reads SAVISQKPSRDICQRGTSLTIQCQVDSQVTMMFWYRQQPGQSLTLIATANQGSEATYESGFVIDKFPISRPNLTFSTLTVSNMSPEDSSIYLCSVEGVNGYTFGSGTRLTVV.

The chain links TRBV7-9 to TRBJ2-7; D possibly corresponds to TRBD2 (6 bases). V gave up 3 bases and J gave up 3 bases, with 15 bases separating them. This CDR3 region has 15 residues. Germline CDR1 reads SEHNR; CDR2 reads FQNEAQ (reference sequence). The CDR3 DNA follows: TGTGCCAGCAGCTTCGGGGGTTCGACCAACTACGAGCAGTACTTC. Translation gives CASSFGGSTNYEQYF.

The chain links TRBV7-9 to TRBJ2-5, with no clear D. The length of the CDR3 is 15 residues. The V end lost 1 base, the J end lost 3 bases, and 12 bases lay between the germline ends. Germline CDR1 and CDR2: SEHNR and FQNEAQ (reference sequence). Here the CDR3 DNA reads TGTGCCAGCAGCTTAGGGGTTAGAAAGGAAGAGACCCAGTACTTC. As protein: CASSLGVRKEETQYF.

This chain joins TRBV27 and TRBJ2-1, with 11 bases lining up with TRBD2. This CDR3 has 17 residues. Germline CDR1 is MNHEY and CDR2 is SMNVEV (reference sequence). Trimming cost V 4 bases and J 1 base; bases outside gene matches: 6. DNA for the CDR3: TGTGCCAGCAGTTCTAGCGGGAGGCCGACATCCTACAATGAGCAGTTCTTC. Its translation: CASSSSGRPTSYNEQFF.

The chain recombines TRBV9 with TRBJ1-2; unclear D gene. V was pared by 0 bases and J by 8 bases, with 11 bases between. This CDR3 region has 13 residues. CDR1 is SGDLS, CDR2 YYNGEE, per germline. This CDR3 is CASSVGESEGYTF. In DNA form, the CDR3 reads TGTGCCAGCAGCGTAGGCGAGTCGGAGGGCTACACCTTC.

This chain links TRBV27 with TRBJ1-2; possible D gene TRBD1, 5 bases. V was pared by 5 bases and J by 4 bases, with 11 bases between. Germline CDR1 MNHEY, CDR2 SMNVEV (reference sequence). The CDR3 covers 13 residues. The chain's CDR3 is CASSPGASYGYTF. DNA for the CDR3: TGTGCCAGCAGTCCCGGGGCTTCCTATGGCTACACCTTC.

The chain links TRBV9 to TRBJ2-5; D gene uncertain. The CDR3 extends over 14 amino acids. V was pared by 4 bases and J by 2 bases, with 12 bases between. Germline V gives CDR1 SGDLS, CDR2 YYNGEE. In DNA, the CDR3 is TGTGCCAGCAGCCCGCGAAACGAACAAGAGACCCAGTACTTC. Its protein is CASSPRNEQETQYF.

This chain joins TRBV5-5 and TRBJ2-4; either TRBD1 or TRBD2 may supply D (5 bases each). Trimming pared 4 bases from V and 1 base from J, leaving 15 bases between. The germline V gene encodes CDR1 SGHKS and CDR2 YYEKEE (reference sequence). The CDR3 contains 16 residues. CDR3 region: CASSIRTGAAKNIQYF. The CDR3 nucleotides read TGTGCCAGCAGCATTCGAACCGGGGCGGCCAAAAACATTCAGTACTTC.

The rearrangement links TRBV19 to TRBJ1-5; D uncertain. CDR1 is LNHDA, CDR2 SQIVND, per germline (reference sequence). The CDR3 runs to 13 residues. V lost 2 bases, J lost 3 bases, and 5 bases lay in between. The CDR3 region is CASSIRPNQPQHF. In nucleotides, the CDR3 is TGTGCCAGTAGTATACGACCCAATCAGCCCCAGCATTTT.

V gene TRBV9 combines with J gene TRBJ1-2; 10 positions agree with TRBD1. V lost 0 bases and J lost 5; bases outside the gene matches: 10. The germline V gene has CDR1 SGDLS and CDR2 YYNGEE. This CDR3 is built from 17 residues. DNA of the CDR3: TGTGCCAGCAGCGTAGCCGGGACAGGGGTACCCTGGTATGGCTACACCTTC. This codes for CASSVAGTGVPWYGYTF. The entire variable domain, with the rest obtained from reference TRBV9 and TRBJ1-2, is as follows: DSGVTQTPKHLITATGQRVTLRCSPRSGDLSVYWYQQSLDQGLQFLIQYYNGEERAKGNILERFSAQQFPDLHSELNLSSLELGDSALYFCASSVAGTGVPWYGYTFGSGTRLTVV.

J is TRBJ1-1 and V is TRBV2; 9 bases align to TRBD1. The germline V gene encodes CDR1 SNHLY and CDR2 FYNNEI. With 6 bases clipped from V and 5 bases from J, the junction kept 7 bases outside the gene matches. The CDR3 has 14 amino acids. Here the CDR3 reads CASSVDRGFTEAFF. In nucleotides, the CDR3 is TGTGCCAGCAGCGTCGACAGGGGGTTTACTGAAGCTTTCTTT.

The chain uses TRBV9 and TRBJ2-7; 8 bases map to TRBD2. Losses at the gene ends were 0 bases for V and 1 base for J; bases not matched to a gene: 6. This CDR3 has 16 residues. From germline, CDR1 is SGDLS and CDR2 YYNGEE. CDR3 DNA sequence: TGTGCCAGCAGCGTAGGGCGGGAGGATCCTTCCTACGAGCAGTACTTC. This sequence encodes CASSVGREDPSYEQYF.

This chain uses TRBV9 with TRBJ2-7; D not resolved. Trimming removed 4 bases from V and 6 bases from J, with 14 bases in between. Germline loops: CDR1 SGDLS, CDR2 YYNGEE. This CDR3 spans 13 amino acids. CDR3 region: CASSLHDYREQYF. The CDR3, as DNA: TGTGCCAGCAGCCTCCATGATTATCGCGAGCAGTACTTC.

The chain employs TRBV7-9 and TRBJ2-1; 8 nucleotides line up with TRBD2. CDR1 and CDR2 from the germline V gene are SEHNR and FQNEAQ (reference sequence). The CDR3 covers 14 residues. J lost 10 bases, V lost 5 bases, and 10 bases had no gene match. The CDR3 nucleotides are TGTGCCAGCAGCAAAGTTAGCGGGAAAGACGAGCAGTTCTTC. Amino acid sequence: CASSKVSGKDEQFF.

The V call is TRBV29-1, the J call TRBJ2-1; 9 bases match TRBD2. V was pared by 2 bases and J by 5 bases, with 10 bases of the junction left unmatched. Germline V gives CDR1 SQVTM, CDR2 ANQGSEA. The CDR3 has 16 amino acids. In nucleotides, the CDR3 is TGCAGCGTTGAAAATTCTTTGGTAGCGGGAGACAATGAGCAGTTCTTC. Translating it yields CSVENSLVAGDNEQFF.

This clone was seen a handful of times. CDR3 nucleotide sequence: TGTGCCAGCAGCCCCCTGGGGACGGCCTATGGCTACACCTTC. Protein product: CASSPLGTAYGYTF. The rearrangement joins TRBV4-2 to TRBJ1-2, with D possibly TRBD1 on 5 matching bases. V lost 4 bases to trimming and J lost 4 bases, with 13 bases between them. Per germline, CDR1 LGHNA and CDR2 YNFKEQ. The CDR3 is 14 residues long.

The CDR3 loop reads CASSRVWGTNTEAFF. CDR3 coding DNA: TGTGCCAGCAGCCGGGTGTGGGGGACGAACACTGAAGCTTTCTTT. The rearrangement joins TRBV7-8 to TRBJ1-1; the D gene is possibly TRBD1 (5 bases). V lost 5 bases and J lost 1, with 14 bases in between. This CDR3 has 15 amino acids. Germline V gene lookup returns CDR1 SGHVS and CDR2 FQNEAQ.

V usage is TRBV5-1 and J usage is TRBJ2-7, with D possibly being TRBD2 (6 bases). The CDR3 contains 16 residues. Looked up from germline, CDR1 is SGHRS and CDR2 is YFSETQ. The V and J ends lost 4 bases and 0 bases respectively, with 17 bases between them. The CDR3 DNA reads TGCGCCAGCAGCCTTGCCTCTAGCGTGAGCTCCTACGAGCAGTACTTC. It encodes CASSLASSVSSYEQYF.

This clone appeared a single time. The J gene is TRBJ1-2, the V gene TRBV27, with a possible D match to TRBD1 (6 bases). Germline V gene lookup returns CDR1 MNHEY and CDR2 SMNVEV (reference sequence). The CDR3 is 16 amino acids. The ends were cut back, 4 bases at V and 4 bases at J, with 19 bases in the middle. DNA of the CDR3: TGTGCCAGCAGTTCGACTGTCAGGGGAATCCTCTATGGCTACACCTTC. Protein: CASSSTVRGILYGYTF.

The chain uses TRBV7-8 and TRBJ2-1, with 9 bases lining up with TRBD2. CDR1 is SGHVS, CDR2 FQNEAQ, per germline. With 2 bases clipped from V and 7 bases from J, the junction kept 9 bases outside the gene matches. The CDR3 loop spans 16 amino acids. The DNA of the CDR3 is TGTGCCAGCAGCTTAAATCCGGGACTAGCACTTAATGAGCAGTTCTTC. Encoded protein: CASSLNPGLALNEQFF.

The chain employs TRBV7-8 and TRBJ2-5, with 12 bases that match TRBD2. The tail of the sequence fits TRBJ2-7 better, so the J call may be wrong. The germline gives CDR1 SGHVS, CDR2 FQNEAQ. This CDR3 comprises 15 residues. The CDR3, as DNA: TGTGCCAGCAGCTTACTAGCGGGAGGGTTCGGCGAGCAGTACTTC. It translates to CASSLLAGGFGEQYF.

The V call is TRBV10-2, the J call TRBJ2-1; no reliable D call. The CDR3 spans 13 residues. Germline loops: CDR1 WSHSY, CDR2 SAAADI. The V end lost 0 bases, the J end lost 10 bases, and 10 bases lay between the germline ends. The CDR3 spells CASSESHSTEQFF. The CDR3 nucleotides read TGCGCCAGCAGTGAGTCTCACAGCACCGAGCAGTTCTTC.

The chain is built from TRBV29-1 and TRBJ2-1; D could derive from TRBD1 or TRBD2 (5 bases each). This CDR3 is 18 amino acids long. Germline V lookup: CDR1 SQVTM, CDR2 ANQGSEA. Trimming shortened V by 1 base and J by 4 bases, and 23 bases separated the two germline ends. CDR3 bases: TGCAGCGTTGAAGGATTATTAAGGTTGGGACGGAGATACAATGAGCAGTTCTTC. Its protein product is CSVEGLLRLGRRYNEQFF.

The chain joins TRBV19 to TRBJ1-5; 7 nucleotides match TRBD1. Trimming took 3 bases from V and 3 from J; bases not matched to a gene: 5. The CDR3 runs to 15 residues. Germline V gene data show CDR1 as LNHDA and CDR2 as SQIVND (reference sequence). The CDR3 nucleotides read TGTGCCAGTAGTATCCAAGGGACAGCCAATCAGCCCCAGCATTTT. This codes for CASSIQGTANQPQHF.

Notes on this clone: Other DNA sequences of this sample code for an identical CDR3. The chain recombines TRBV11-2 with TRBJ2-1; no firm D call. The CDR3 is 11 amino acids. Germline lookup yields CDR1 SGHAT and CDR2 FQNNGV. Trimming pared 3 bases from V and 6 bases from J, leaving 3 bases between. Written as DNA, the CDR3 is TGTGCCAGCAGCTTCAGCAATGAGCAGTTCTTC. Translation gives CASSFSNEQFF.

The chain is built from TRBV10-3 and TRBJ2-7, with D perhaps TRBD1 (5 bases). Germline values: CDR1 ENHRY, CDR2 SYGVKD. The length of the CDR3 is 13 residues. V was trimmed by 7 bases and J by 3 bases, leaving 13 bases between them. The CDR3 sequence is CAINDDRVYEQYF. CDR3 in DNA: TGTGCCATCAACGATGACAGAGTCTACGAGCAGTACTTC.